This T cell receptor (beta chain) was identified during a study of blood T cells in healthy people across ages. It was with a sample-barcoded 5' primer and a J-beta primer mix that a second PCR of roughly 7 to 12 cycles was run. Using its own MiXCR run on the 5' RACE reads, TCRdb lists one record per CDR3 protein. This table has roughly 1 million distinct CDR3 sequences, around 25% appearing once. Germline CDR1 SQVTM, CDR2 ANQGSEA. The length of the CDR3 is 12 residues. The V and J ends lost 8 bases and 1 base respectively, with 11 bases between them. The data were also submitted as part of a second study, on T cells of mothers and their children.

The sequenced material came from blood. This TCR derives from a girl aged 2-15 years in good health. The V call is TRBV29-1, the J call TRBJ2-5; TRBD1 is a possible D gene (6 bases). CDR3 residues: CSSDRTQETQYF. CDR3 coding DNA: TGCAGCTCTGACAGGACCCAAGAGACCCAGTACTTC.